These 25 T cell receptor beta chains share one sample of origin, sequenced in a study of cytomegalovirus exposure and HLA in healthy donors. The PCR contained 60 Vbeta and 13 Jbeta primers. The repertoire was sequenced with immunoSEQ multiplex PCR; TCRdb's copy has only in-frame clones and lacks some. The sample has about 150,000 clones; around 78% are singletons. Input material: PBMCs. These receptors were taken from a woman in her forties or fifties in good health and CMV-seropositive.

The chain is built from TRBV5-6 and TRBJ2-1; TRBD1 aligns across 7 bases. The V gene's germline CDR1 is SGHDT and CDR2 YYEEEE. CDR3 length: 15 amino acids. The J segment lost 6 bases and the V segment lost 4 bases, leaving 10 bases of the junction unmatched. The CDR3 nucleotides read TGTGCCAGCAGCCCTACAGGGGAGAATCTCAATGAGCAGTTCTTC. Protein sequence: CASSPTGENLNEQFF. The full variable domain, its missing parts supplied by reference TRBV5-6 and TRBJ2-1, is DAGVTQSPTHLIKTRGQQVTLRCSPKSGHDTVSWYQQALGQGPQFIFQYYEEEERQRGNFPDRFSGHQFPNYSSELNVNALLLGDSALYLCASSPTGENLNEQFFGPGTRLTVL.

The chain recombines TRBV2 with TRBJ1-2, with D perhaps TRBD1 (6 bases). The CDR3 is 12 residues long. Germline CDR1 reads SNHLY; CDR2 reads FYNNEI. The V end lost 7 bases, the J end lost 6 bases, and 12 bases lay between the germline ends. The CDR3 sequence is CASTTTGNGYTF. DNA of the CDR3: TGTGCCAGCACAACTACAGGGAATGGCTACACCTTC. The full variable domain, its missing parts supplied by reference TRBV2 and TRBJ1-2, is EPEVTQTPSHQVTQMGQEVILRCVPISNHLYFYWYRQILGQKVEFLVSFYNNEISEKSEIFDDQFSVERPDGSNFTLKIRSTKLEDSAMYFCASTTTGNGYTFGSGTRLTVV.

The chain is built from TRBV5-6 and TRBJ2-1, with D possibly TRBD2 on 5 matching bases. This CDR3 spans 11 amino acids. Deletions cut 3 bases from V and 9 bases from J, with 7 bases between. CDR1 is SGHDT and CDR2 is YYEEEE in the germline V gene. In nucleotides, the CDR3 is TGTGCCAGCAGCTCCGGGATTGAGCAGTTCTTC. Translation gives CASSSGIEQFF.

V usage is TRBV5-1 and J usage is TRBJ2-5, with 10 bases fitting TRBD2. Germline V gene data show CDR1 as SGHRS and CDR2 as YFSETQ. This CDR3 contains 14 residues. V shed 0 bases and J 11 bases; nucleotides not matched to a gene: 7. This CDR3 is CASSLGLAGPPQYF. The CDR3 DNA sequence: TGCGCCAGCAGCTTGGGACTAGCGGGCCCACCACAGTACTTC.

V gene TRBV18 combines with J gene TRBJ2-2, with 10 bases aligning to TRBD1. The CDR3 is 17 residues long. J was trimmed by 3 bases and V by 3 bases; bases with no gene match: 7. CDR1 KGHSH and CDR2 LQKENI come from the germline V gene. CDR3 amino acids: CASSPRWTGGDTGELFF. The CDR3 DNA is TGTGCCAGCTCACCCCGCTGGACAGGGGGAGACACCGGGGAGCTGTTTTTT.

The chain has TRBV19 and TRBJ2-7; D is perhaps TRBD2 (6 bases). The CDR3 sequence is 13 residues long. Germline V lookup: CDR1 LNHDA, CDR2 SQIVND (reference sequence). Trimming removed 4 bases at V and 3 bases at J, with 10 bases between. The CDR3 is CASSSPGSYEQYF. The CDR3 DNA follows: TGTGCCAGTAGTAGCCCCGGGAGCTACGAGCAGTACTTC.

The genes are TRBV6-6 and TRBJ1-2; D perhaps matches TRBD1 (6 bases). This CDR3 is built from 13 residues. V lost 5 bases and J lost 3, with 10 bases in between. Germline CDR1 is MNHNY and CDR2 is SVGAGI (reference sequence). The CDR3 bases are TGTGCCAGCAGTAAAACAGGGTACTATGGCTACACCTTC. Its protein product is CASSKTGYYGYTF.

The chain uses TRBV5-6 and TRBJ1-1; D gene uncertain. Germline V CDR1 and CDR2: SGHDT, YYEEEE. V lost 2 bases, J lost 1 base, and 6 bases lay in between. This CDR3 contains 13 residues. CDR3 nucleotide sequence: TGTGCCAGCAGCTTTGAGGGGAACACTGAAGCTTTCTTT. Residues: CASSFEGNTEAFF.

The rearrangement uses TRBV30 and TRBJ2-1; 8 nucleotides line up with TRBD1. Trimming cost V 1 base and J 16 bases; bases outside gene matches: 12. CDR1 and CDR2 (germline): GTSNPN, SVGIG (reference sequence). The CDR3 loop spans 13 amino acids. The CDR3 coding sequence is TGTGCCTGGAGTGCCTCGGCTACCACAGGGGGATTCTTC. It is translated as CAWSASATTGGFF.

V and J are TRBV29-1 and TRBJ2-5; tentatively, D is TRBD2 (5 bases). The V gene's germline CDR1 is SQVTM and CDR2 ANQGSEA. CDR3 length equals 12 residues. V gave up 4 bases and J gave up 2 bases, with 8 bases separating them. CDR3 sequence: CSVGAAQETQYF. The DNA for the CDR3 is TGCAGCGTTGGAGCGGCTCAAGAGACCCAGTACTTC.

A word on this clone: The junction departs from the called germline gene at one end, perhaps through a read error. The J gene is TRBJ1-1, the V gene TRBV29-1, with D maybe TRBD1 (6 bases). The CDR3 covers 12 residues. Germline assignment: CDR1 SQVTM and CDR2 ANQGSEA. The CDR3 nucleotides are TGCAGCGTTGGAGGGGGTCAGCTACGGGGGGGGTTT. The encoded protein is CSVGGGQLRGGF.

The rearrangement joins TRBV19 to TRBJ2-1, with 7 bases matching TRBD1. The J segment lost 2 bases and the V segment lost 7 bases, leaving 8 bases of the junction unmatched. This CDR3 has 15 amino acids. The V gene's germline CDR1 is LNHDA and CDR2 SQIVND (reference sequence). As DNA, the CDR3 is TGTGCCAGTACGTTCGACAGGGACCCCTACAATGAGCAGTTCTTC. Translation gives CASTFDRDPYNEQFF.

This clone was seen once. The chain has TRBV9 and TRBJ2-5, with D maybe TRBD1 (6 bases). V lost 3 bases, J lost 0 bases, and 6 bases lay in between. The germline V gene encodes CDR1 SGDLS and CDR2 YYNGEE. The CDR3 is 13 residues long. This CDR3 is CASSGQDQETQYF. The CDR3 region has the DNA TGTGCCAGCAGCGGACAGGACCAAGAGACCCAGTACTTC.

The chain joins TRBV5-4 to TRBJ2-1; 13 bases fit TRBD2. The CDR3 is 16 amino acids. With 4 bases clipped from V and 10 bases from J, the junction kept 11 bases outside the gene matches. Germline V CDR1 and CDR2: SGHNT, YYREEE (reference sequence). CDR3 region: CASSPARLAGGQEQFF. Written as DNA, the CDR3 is TGTGCCAGCAGCCCAGCCCGACTAGCGGGAGGACAAGAGCAGTTCTTC.

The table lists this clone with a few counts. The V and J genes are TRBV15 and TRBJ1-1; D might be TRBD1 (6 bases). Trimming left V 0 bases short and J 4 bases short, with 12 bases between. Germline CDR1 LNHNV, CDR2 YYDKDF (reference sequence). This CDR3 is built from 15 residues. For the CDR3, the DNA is TGTGCCACCAGCAGAGATAAGCAGGGGAGCACTGAAGCTTTCTTT. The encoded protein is CATSRDKQGSTEAFF.

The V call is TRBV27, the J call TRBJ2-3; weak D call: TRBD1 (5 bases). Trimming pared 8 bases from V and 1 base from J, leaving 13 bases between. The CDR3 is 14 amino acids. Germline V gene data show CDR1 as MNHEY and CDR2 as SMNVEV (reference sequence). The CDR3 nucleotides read TGTGCCAGCGACGCCGGCAGGGGCACAGATACGCAGTATTTT. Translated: CASDAGRGTDTQYF.

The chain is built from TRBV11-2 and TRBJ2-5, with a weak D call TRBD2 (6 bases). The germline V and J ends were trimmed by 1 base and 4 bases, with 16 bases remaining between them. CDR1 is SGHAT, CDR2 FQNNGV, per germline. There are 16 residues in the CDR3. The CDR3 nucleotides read TGTGCCAGCAGCTTAGGAACTGGAGGGCAGGGAGAGACCCAGTACTTC. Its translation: CASSLGTGGQGETQYF.

For the CDR3, the DNA is TGTGCCAGCAGCGTAGGTGACGGGGACTCCTACGAGCAGTACTTC. Its translation: CASSVGDGDSYEQYF. The J gene is TRBJ2-7, the V gene TRBV9, with D perhaps TRBD2 (5 bases). Germline V gives CDR1 SGDLS, CDR2 YYNGEE. The CDR3 contains 15 residues. V was trimmed by 0 bases and J by 0 bases, leaving 10 bases between them.

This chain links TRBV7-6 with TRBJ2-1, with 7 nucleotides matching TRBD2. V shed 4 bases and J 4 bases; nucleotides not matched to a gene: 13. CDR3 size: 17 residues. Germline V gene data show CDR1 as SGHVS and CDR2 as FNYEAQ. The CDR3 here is CASSSSGKGFGYNEQFF. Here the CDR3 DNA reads TGTGCCAGCAGCTCAAGCGGGAAGGGGTTCGGGTACAATGAGCAGTTCTTC.

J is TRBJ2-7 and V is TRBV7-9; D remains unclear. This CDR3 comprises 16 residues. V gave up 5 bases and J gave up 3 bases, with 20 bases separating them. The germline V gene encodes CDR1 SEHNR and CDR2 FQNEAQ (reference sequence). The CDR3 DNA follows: TGTGCCAGCAGCCCCTCCGTTTACCTAGATTTCTACGAGCAGTACTTC. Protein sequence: CASSPSVYLDFYEQYF.

The CDR3 sequence is CASSDLNTEAFF. The CDR3 DNA sequence: TGTGCCAGCAGCGACTTGAACACTGAAGCTTTCTTT. The chain links TRBV9 to TRBJ1-1; D unclear. This CDR3 region has 12 residues. Germline V lookup: CDR1 SGDLS, CDR2 YYNGEE. V was pared by 3 bases and J by 0 bases, with 3 bases between.

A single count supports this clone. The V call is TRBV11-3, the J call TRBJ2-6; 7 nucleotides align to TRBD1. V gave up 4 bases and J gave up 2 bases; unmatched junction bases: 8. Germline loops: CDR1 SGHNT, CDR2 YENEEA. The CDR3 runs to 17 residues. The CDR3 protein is CASSSKQGPPGANVLTF. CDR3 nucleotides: TGTGCCAGCAGCTCAAAACAGGGGCCCCCTGGGGCCAACGTCCTGACTTTC. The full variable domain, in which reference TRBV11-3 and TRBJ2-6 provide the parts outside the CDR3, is EAGVVQSPRYKIIEKKQPVAFWCNPISGHNTLYWYLQNLGQGPELLIRYENEEAVDDSQLPKDRFSAERLKGVDSTLKIQPAELGDSAVYLCASSSKQGPPGANVLTFGAGSRLTVL.

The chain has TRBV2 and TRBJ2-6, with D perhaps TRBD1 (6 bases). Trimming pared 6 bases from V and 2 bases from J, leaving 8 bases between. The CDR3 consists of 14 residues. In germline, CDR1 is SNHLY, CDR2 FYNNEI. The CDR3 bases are TGTGCCAGCAGCTGGGGGCCTGGGGCCAACGTCCTGACTTTC. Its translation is CASSWGPGANVLTF. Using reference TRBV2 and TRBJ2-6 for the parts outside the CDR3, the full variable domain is EPEVTQTPSHQVTQMGQEVILRCVPISNHLYFYWYRQILGQKVEFLVSFYNNEISEKSEIFDDQFSVERPDGSNFTLKIRSTKLEDSAMYFCASSWGPGANVLTFGAGSRLTVL.

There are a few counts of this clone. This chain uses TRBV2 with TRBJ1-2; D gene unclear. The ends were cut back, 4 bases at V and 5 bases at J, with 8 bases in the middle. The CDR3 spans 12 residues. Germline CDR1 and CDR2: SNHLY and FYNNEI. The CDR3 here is CASSASGYGYTF. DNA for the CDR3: TGTGCCAGCAGTGCTAGTGGATATGGCTACACCTTC.

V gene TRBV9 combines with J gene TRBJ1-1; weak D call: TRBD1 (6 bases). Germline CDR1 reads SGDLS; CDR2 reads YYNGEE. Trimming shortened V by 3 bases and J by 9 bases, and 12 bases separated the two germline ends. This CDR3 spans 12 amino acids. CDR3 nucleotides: TGTGCCAGCAGCGCCTGGGACACCAAAGCTTTCTTT. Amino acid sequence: CASSAWDTKAFF.